The text below deals with one T cell receptor (beta chain). Antigen specificity is unknown. These data are taken from a study of PD-1 blockade in classical Hodgkin lymphoma. Whole-study results and caveats: Partial responders and progressors had significantly lower baseline TCR diversity.

Relapse was seen in all patients after autologous stem cell transplantation, and brentuximab vedotin exposure was variable. The assay was immunoSEQ multiplex PCR, and TCRdb's table has in-frame clones only and misses some. In the table there are about 19,000 clones, more than 75% of which are singletons. The CDR3 is made up of 17 amino acids. Germline assignment: CDR1 SGHVS and CDR2 FQNEAQ. Trimming stripped 0 bases from V and 1 base from J, with 15 bases between. The TCR comes from a human donor with classical Hodgkin lymphoma. The chain couples TRBV7-8 to TRBJ1-1; TRBD1 is a possible D gene (5 bases). Sequencing was performed on peripheral blood mononuclear cells (PBMCs), taken before the second cycle of nivolumab. The CDR3 protein is CASSLAVRRQGNTEAFF. CDR3 nucleotide sequence: TGTGCCAGCAGCTTAGCGGTCCGACGGCAGGGGAACACTGAAGCTTTCTTT.